The 12 T cell receptor beta chains in this list originate from one sample, sequenced in a study of blood T cell repertoires in COVID-19. Clones were read by immunoSEQ multiplex PCR, and TCRdb kept only the in-frame ones, dropping some. The repertoire holds 270,000 or so clones, with about 91% as singletons. Material: PBMCs or T cells enriched from blood (not recorded which). All receptors come from a woman aged 40-49 years with acute COVID-19.

The rearrangement uses TRBV9 and TRBJ2-1; the match to TRBD2 covers 11 bases. The CDR3 spans 15 residues. Germline V gives CDR1 SGDLS, CDR2 YYNGEE. The V gene end was trimmed by 3 bases and the J gene end by 9 bases; junction bases not matched to a gene: 8. In nucleotides, the CDR3 is TGTGCCAGCAGCGCTGCACTAGCGGGAGATCTTGAGCAGTTCTTC. It specifies CASSAALAGDLEQFF.

This sequence joins TRBV13 and TRBJ2-3; D may be TRBD1 (6 bases). Trimming shortened V by 5 bases and J by 0 bases, and 18 bases separated the two germline ends. The V gene's germline CDR1 is PRHDT and CDR2 FYEKMQ (reference sequence). CDR3 length: 17 amino acids. CDR3: CASSLFPGTTSTDTQYF. The CDR3 DNA is TGTGCCAGCAGCCTCTTCCCCGGGACAACCAGCACAGATACGCAGTATTTT.

CDR3 DNA sequence: TGTGCCAGCAGCCAAAAGACAGGGGGCCCCCGTCAGTACTTC. It translates to CASSQKTGGPRQYF. The chain uses TRBV14 and TRBJ2-5; the match to TRBD1 covers 10 bases. V gave up 2 bases and J gave up 11 bases; unmatched junction bases: 8. The V gene's germline CDR1 is SGHDN and CDR2 FVKESK. The CDR3 extends over 14 amino acids. Using reference TRBV14 and TRBJ2-5 for the parts outside the CDR3, the full variable domain is EAGVTQFPSHSVIEKGQTVTLRCDPISGHDNLYWYRRVMGKEIKFLLHFVKESKQDESGMPNNRFLAERTGGTYSTLKVQPAELEDSGVYFCASSQKTGGPRQYFGPGTRLLVL.

The V gene is TRBV5-8, the J gene TRBJ1-1; no reliable D call. The germline CDR1 and CDR2 sequences are SGHTS and YDEGEE. There are 12 residues in the CDR3. V lost 0 bases, J lost 10 bases, and 10 bases lay in between. This chain's CDR3 is CASSLAESRAFF. CDR3 in DNA: TGTGCCAGCAGCTTGGCTGAGTCGCGAGCTTTCTTT.

The chain carries TRBV7-9 and TRBJ1-3; D not certain. Germline V gene sequence: CDR1 SEHNR, CDR2 FQNEAQ (reference sequence). V lost 2 bases and J lost 0, with 8 bases in between. The CDR3 runs 15 residues. CDR3 bases: TGTGCCAGCAGCTTAAATTTATACTCTGGAAACACCATATATTTT. Amino acids: CASSLNLYSGNTIYF.

This rearrangement joins TRBV24-1 to TRBJ2-3, with D maybe TRBD2 (5 bases). In germline, CDR1 is KGHDR, CDR2 SFDVKD. V was cut by 3 bases and J by 1 base, with 10 bases left in between. The CDR3 length is 15 residues. This CDR3 is CATSDAPGGTDTQYF. For the CDR3, the DNA is TGTGCCACCAGTGATGCCCCCGGGGGCACAGATACGCAGTATTTT.

The genes are TRBV7-3 and TRBJ1-4, with 9 bases identical to TRBD1. Losses at the gene ends were 6 bases for V and 6 bases for J; bases not matched to a gene: 8. CDR3 length equals 15 residues. CDR1 and CDR2 (germline): SGHTA, FQGTGA. The CDR3 loop is CASSPGTGRDEKLFF. CDR3 in DNA: TGTGCCAGCAGTCCTGGGACAGGGAGGGATGAAAAACTGTTTTTT.

The chain couples TRBV7-2 to TRBJ1-1, with 7 bases lining up with TRBD1. V shed 4 bases and J 7 bases; nucleotides not matched to a gene: 6. CDR1 and CDR2 (germline): SGHTA, FQGNSA. This CDR3 is built from 13 residues. The DNA for the CDR3 is TGTGCCAGCAGCTGGAGACAGGGTAATGAAGCTTTCTTT. The encoded protein is CASSWRQGNEAFF. Complete variable domain (other parts from reference TRBV7-2 and TRBJ1-1): GAGVSQSPSNKVTEKGKDVELRCDPISGHTALYWYRQSLGQGLEFLIYFQGNSAPDKSGLPSDRFSAERTGGSVSTLTIQRTQQEDSAVYLCASSWRQGNEAFFGQGTRLTVV.

The chain links TRBV27 to TRBJ2-1; TRBD2 aligns across 13 bases. The V gene end was trimmed by 0 bases and the J gene end by 8 bases; junction bases not matched to a gene: 7. This CDR3 contains 17 residues. The V gene's germline CDR1 is MNHEY and CDR2 SMNVEV (reference sequence). DNA for the CDR3: TGTGCCAGCAGTTTATCTAGGACTAGCGGGAGCTCCGATGAGCAGTTCTTC. Translated: CASSLSRTSGSSDEQFF.

The J gene is TRBJ1-2, the V gene TRBV5-1, with 9 bases identical to TRBD1. The germline CDR1 and CDR2 sequences are SGHRS and YFSETQ. The CDR3 is 12 amino acids. V lost 4 bases to trimming and J lost 8 bases; unmatched junction nucleotides: 3. The CDR3 nucleotides read TGCGCCAGCAGCCGGACAGGGGAAGGCTACACCTTC. As protein: CASSRTGEGYTF.

The rearrangement links TRBV7-9 to TRBJ1-1; D unclear. The CDR3 sequence is 15 residues long. Germline assignment: CDR1 SEHNR and CDR2 FQNEAQ (reference sequence). The germline V and J ends were trimmed by 4 bases and 0 bases, with 12 bases remaining between them. The CDR3 region has the DNA TGTGCCAGCAGCTCAACGTCGGAGATGAACACTGAAGCTTTCTTT. Translating gives CASSSTSEMNTEAFF.

The chain has TRBV28 and TRBJ2-4, with 10 positions matching TRBD2. Germline CDR1 is MDHEN and CDR2 is SYDVKM. V lost 4 bases and J lost 7; bases outside the gene matches: 7. This CDR3 comprises 15 residues. The CDR3 DNA sequence: TGTGCCAGCAGTTACCCTAGCGGGAGTGGGAACATTCAGTACTTC. It yields the protein CASSYPSGSGNIQYF.